What follows are 32 T cell receptor beta chains derived from one specimen sequenced in a study of identifying expanded T cells in peripheral blood. The protocol was immunoSEQ multiplex PCR, while the TCRdb copy is restricted to in-frame clones and leaves out a portion. The table records over 90,000 clones, around 88% of them present only once. The sample taken for sequencing was blood. These receptors were collected from a person aged 18 to 75 in good health.

This clone has just a few counts. The genes are TRBV5-6 and TRBJ1-1, with D unclear. The V gene lost 5 bases and the J gene lost 3 bases, with 14 bases spanning the gap. Germline V gene lookup returns CDR1 SGHDT and CDR2 YYEEEE. This CDR3 is built from 14 residues. CDR3 DNA sequence: TGTGCCAGCAGAATTGCACCCCAAGACACTGAAGCTTTCTTT. It specifies CASRIAPQDTEAFF.

The CDR3 loop reads CASRDRGAQPQHF. The DNA for the CDR3 is TGTGCCAGCCGGGACAGGGGTGCTCAGCCCCAGCATTTT. The chain carries TRBV19 and TRBJ1-5; the match to TRBD1 covers 10 bases. This CDR3 comprises 13 residues. The germline gives CDR1 LNHDA, CDR2 SQIVND (reference sequence). V lost 9 bases and J lost 6; bases outside the gene matches: 5. Full variable domain (rest looked up from reference TRBV19 and TRBJ1-5): DGGITQSPKYLFRKEGQNVTLSCEQNLNHDAMYWYRQDPGQGLRLIYYSQIVNDFQKGDIAEGYSVSREKKESFPLTVTSAQKNPTAFYLCASRDRGAQPQHFGDGTRLSIL.

The chain couples TRBV18 to TRBJ2-5, with a possible D match to TRBD2 (5 bases). From germline, CDR1 is KGHSH and CDR2 LQKENI. The V and J ends lost 5 bases and 1 base respectively, with 11 bases between them. This CDR3 is 14 amino acids long. The CDR3 DNA reads as TGTGCCAGCTCAGGTTTCGGGGTCCAAGAGACCCAGTACTTC. Translation gives CASSGFGVQETQYF. The full variable domain, rest sourced from reference TRBV18 and TRBJ2-5, is NAGVMQNPRHLVRRRGQEARLRCSPMKGHSHVYWYRQLPEEGLKFMVYLQKENIIDESGMPKERFSAEFPKEGPSILRIQQVVRGDSAAYFCASSGFGVQETQYFGPGTRLLVL.

CDR3 loop: CASSQHLSGELFF. CDR3 nucleotide sequence: TGTGCCAGCAGCCAACACTTGTCCGGGGAGCTGTTTTTT. V and J are TRBV16 and TRBJ2-2; no definite D call. This CDR3 is 13 amino acids long. V gave up 2 bases and J gave up 6 bases, with 7 bases separating them. The germline V gene encodes CDR1 KGHSY and CDR2 FQNENV.

This clone was observed a single time. The chain links TRBV30 to TRBJ1-2; D is ambiguous. Between the trimmed V and J ends, which lost 2 bases and 1 base, there was a span of 11 bases. Germline V CDR1 and CDR2: GTSNPN, SVGIG (reference sequence). This CDR3 is 14 amino acids long. The CDR3 spells CAWSLAPDNYGYTF. The CDR3 DNA follows: TGTGCCTGGAGTCTGGCACCCGATAACTATGGCTACACCTTC.

The J gene is TRBJ2-7, the V gene TRBV29-1, with TRBD1 as a possible D gene (6 bases). Germline assignment: CDR1 SQVTM and CDR2 ANQGSEA. This CDR3 region has 14 residues. V was pared by 1 base and J by 0 bases, with 10 bases between. The CDR3 spells CSVEVWGHSYEQYF. DNA of the CDR3: TGCAGCGTTGAAGTCTGGGGACACTCCTACGAGCAGTACTTC.

The chain carries TRBV6-1 and TRBJ1-1; no firm D call. The CDR3 length is 14 residues. V was pared by 10 bases and J by 3 bases, with 18 bases between. Germline loops: CDR1 MNHNS, CDR2 SASEGT. The chain's CDR3 is CAISERVKYTEAFF. The CDR3 coding sequence is TGTGCCATCTCAGAGAGGGTGAAGTACACTGAAGCTTTCTTT.

CDR3 sequence (DNA): TGTGCCAGTAGTATACTAGCGGGAGGCCGGGAGACCCAGTACTTC. It codes for CASSILAGGRETQYF. The rearrangement uses TRBV19 and TRBJ2-5; 11 bases map to TRBD2. Unmatched junction bases numbered 4, after V lost 2 bases and J lost 5 bases. The CDR3 runs 15 residues. Germline loops: CDR1 LNHDA, CDR2 SQIVND (reference sequence).

The CDR3 loop reads CATRGAGVPYNEQFF. The CDR3 DNA reads as TGTGCCACCCGGGGCGCGGGAGTCCCCTACAATGAGCAGTTCTTC. The chain is built from TRBV6-6 and TRBJ2-1; 7 bases fit TRBD2. This CDR3 comprises 15 residues. V shed 10 bases, J shed 2 bases, and the junction held 11 bases outside the gene matches. In germline, CDR1 is MNHNY, CDR2 SVGAGI (reference sequence).

V usage is TRBV6-6 and J usage is TRBJ2-1; D unresolved. With 2 bases removed from V and 4 bases from J, the gap between germline ends came to 6 bases. The CDR3 contains 13 residues. Germline CDR1 reads MNHNY; CDR2 reads SVGAGI (reference sequence). Written as DNA, the CDR3 is TGTGCCAGCAGTTACGAATTGTACAATGAGCAGTTCTTC. Translation: CASSYELYNEQFF.

This clone appeared a few times. The chain employs TRBV28 and TRBJ1-2, with no clear D. V dropped 3 bases and J dropped 8 bases, with 10 bases sitting between them. This CDR3 has 12 amino acids. CDR1 and CDR2 (germline): MDHEN, SYDVKM. Here the CDR3 reads CASSLKGSGYTF. CDR3 bases: TGTGCCAGCAGTTTGAAAGGGTCGGGCTACACCTTC.

This clone was counted only a few times. Since no conserved phenylalanine or tryptophan closes the CDR3, a read error is the likely cause. The limits of the CDR3 on the DNA are not certain, so only TCRdb's listed CDR3 is given. The V and J genes are TRBV25-1 and TRBJ1-2; the listed D gene, TRBD1, was not tested against the DNA. A total of 11 residues make up the CDR3, ends included. Germline CDR1 reads MGHDK; CDR2 reads SYGVNS. CDR3: CASSEPRTGST.

CDR3 nucleotide sequence: TGCGCCAGCGGCGATACAGTGACAGGGGCAGGTGGCTACACCTTC. It specifies CASGDTVTGAGGYTF. V gene TRBV5-1 combines with J gene TRBJ1-2; 8 nucleotides align to TRBD1. The CDR3 length is 15 residues. Looked up from germline, CDR1 is SGHRS and CDR2 is YFSETQ. V lost 7 bases to trimming and J lost 7 bases; unmatched junction nucleotides: 15.

This rearrangement joins TRBV5-6 to TRBJ2-3, with D unresolved. Trimming left V 3 bases short and J 5 bases short, with 10 bases between. Looked up from germline, CDR1 is SGHDT and CDR2 is YYEEEE. This CDR3 has 13 residues. The CDR3 DNA sequence: TGTGCCAGCAGCTCGGGCCCACGAGATACGCAGTATTTT. This encodes CASSSGPRDTQYF.

V and J are TRBV19 and TRBJ1-3; D possibly corresponds to TRBD1 (6 bases). Between the trimmed V and J ends, which lost 3 bases and 0 bases, there was a span of 15 bases. The CDR3 has 17 amino acids. CDR1 and CDR2 (germline): LNHDA, SQIVND (reference sequence). This CDR3 is CASSMGAGVLSGNTIYF. CDR3 coding DNA: TGTGCCAGTAGTATGGGGGCTGGAGTTCTCTCTGGAAACACCATATATTTT.

The V call is TRBV11-2, the J call TRBJ2-7; 11 nucleotides align to TRBD1. The CDR3 loop spans 16 amino acids. The V gene end was trimmed by 5 bases and the J gene end by 3 bases; junction bases not matched to a gene: 9. Germline lookup yields CDR1 SGHAT and CDR2 FQNNGV. The CDR3 is CASSIRRDRGIYEQYF. CDR3 in DNA: TGTGCCAGCAGCATCCGCCGGGACAGGGGGATCTACGAGCAGTACTTC.

CDR3 in DNA: TGTGCCAGCAGCAAAGGCCCGGAGAACACTGAAGCTTTCTTT. Translation gives CASSKGPENTEAFF. The chain couples TRBV11-2 to TRBJ1-1; no reliable D call. CDR1 is SGHAT and CDR2 is FQNNGV in the germline V gene. The CDR3 spans 14 residues. With 5 bases removed from V and 1 base from J, the gap between germline ends came to 11 bases.

Here the CDR3 reads CASSLEGHTDTQYF. The CDR3 coding sequence is TGTGCCAGCAGCTTAGAGGGGCACACAGATACGCAGTATTTT. The rearrangement uses TRBV7-9 and TRBJ2-3, with D maybe TRBD1 (5 bases). CDR1 and CDR2 from the germline V gene are SEHNR and FQNEAQ (reference sequence). The CDR3 sequence is 14 residues long. The V gene lost 1 base and the J gene lost 2 bases, with 7 bases spanning the gap.

J is TRBJ2-1 and V is TRBV7-3, with unresolved D. The CDR3 totals 15 residues. V was shortened by 1 base and J by 0 bases, with 7 bases between the two germline ends. Germline V gene lookup returns CDR1 SGHTA and CDR2 FQGTGA. The chain's CDR3 is CASSLMPSSYNEQFF. DNA for the CDR3: TGTGCCAGCAGCTTAATGCCTAGCTCCTACAATGAGCAGTTCTTC. The entire variable domain, with the rest obtained from reference TRBV7-3 and TRBJ2-1, is as follows: GAGVSQTPSNKVTEKGKYVELRCDPISGHTALYWYRQSLGQGPEFLIYFQGTGAADDSGLPNDRFFAVRPEGSVSTLKIQRTERGDSAVYLCASSLMPSSYNEQFFGPGTRLTVL.

The gene calls are TRBV10-2 and TRBJ2-2, with TRBD2 matching over 7 bases. The germline CDR1 and CDR2 sequences are WSHSY and SAAADI. V gave up 2 bases and J gave up 6 bases; unmatched junction bases: 6. The CDR3 is 15 amino acids. The CDR3 loop reads CASSEMGGAAGELFF. The CDR3 nucleotides read TGCGCCAGCAGTGAGATGGGAGGGGCGGCCGGGGAGCTGTTTTTT.

This chain links TRBV7-9 with TRBJ1-2; TRBD1 aligns across 7 bases. CDR3 length: 14 residues. The J segment lost 6 bases and the V segment lost 5 bases, leaving 9 bases of the junction unmatched. Germline CDR1 SEHNR, CDR2 FQNEAQ (reference sequence). CDR3 nucleotides: TGTGCCAGCAGCATACTACAGGGGACCCATGGCTACACCTTC. Translation gives CASSILQGTHGYTF. The variable domain in full, with the rest retrieved from reference TRBV7-9 and TRBJ1-2, is DTGVSQNPRHKITKRGQNVTFRCDPISEHNRLYWYRQTLGQGPEFLTYFQNEAQLEKSRLLSDRFSAERPKGSFSTLEIQRTEQGDSAMYLCASSILQGTHGYTFGSGTRLTVV.

The chain joins TRBV6-1 to TRBJ2-7; D possibly corresponds to TRBD2 (5 bases). The CDR3 covers 15 residues. Trimming removed 8 bases from V and 6 bases from J, with 23 bases in between. Germline V gene sequence: CDR1 MNHNS, CDR2 SASEGT. The CDR3, as DNA: TGTGCCAGCGCCCCAACGAGAGGAGGAGACCTCGAGCAGTACTTC. Its translation is CASAPTRGGDLEQYF.

This clone was counted a single time. This chain uses TRBV5-4 with TRBJ1-1; TRBD1 is a possible D gene (6 bases). Trimming removed 4 bases from V and 1 base from J, with 14 bases in between. Looked up from germline, CDR1 is SGHNT and CDR2 is YYREEE (reference sequence). This CDR3 has 15 residues. The CDR3 sequence: CASSPKQGRNTEAFF. The DNA of the CDR3 is TGTGCCAGCAGCCCAAAACAGGGTAGGAACACTGAAGCTTTCTTT. Full variable domain (outside the CDR3, taken from reference TRBV5-4 and TRBJ1-1): ETGVTQSPTHLIKTRGQQVTLRCSSQSGHNTVSWYQQALGQGPQFIFQYYREEENGRGNFPPRFSGLQFPNYSSELNVNALELDDSALYLCASSPKQGRNTEAFFGQGTRLTVV.

The chain links TRBV4-1 to TRBJ1-4; the D gene is possibly TRBD1 (6 bases). Between the trimmed V and J ends, which lost 0 bases and 8 bases, there was a span of 10 bases. The CDR3 is 14 amino acids. From germline, CDR1 is MGHRA and CDR2 YSYEKL. This chain's CDR3 is CASSQDPTGEKLFF. The CDR3 region has the DNA TGCGCCAGCAGCCAAGATCCCACAGGGGAAAAACTGTTTTTT.

This clone was recorded a few times. The chain employs TRBV27 and TRBJ2-7; D not resolved. This CDR3 comprises 9 residues. From germline, CDR1 is MNHEY and CDR2 SMNVEV (reference sequence). The ends were cut back, 6 bases at V and 6 bases at J, with 3 bases in the middle. Written as DNA, the CDR3 is TGTGCCAGCAGAGGCGAGCAGTACTTC. Translation gives CASRGEQYF.

This chain joins TRBV7-6 and TRBJ2-7; 11 bases match TRBD1. CDR1 and CDR2 from the germline V gene are SGHVS and FNYEAQ. Trimming cost V 5 bases and J 6 bases; bases outside gene matches: 6. The CDR3 totals 14 residues. The CDR3 DNA reads as TGTGCCAGCAGCGCCGGACAGGGGGCGGGCGAGCAGTACTTC. Its protein product is CASSAGQGAGEQYF.

In this sample, this clone turned up a few times. The V call is TRBV29-1, the J call TRBJ1-3; D not resolved. The CDR3 is 11 amino acids. V lost 3 bases to trimming and J lost 4 bases, with 4 bases between them. Germline V gives CDR1 SQVTM, CDR2 ANQGSEA. The CDR3 region has the DNA TGCAGCGTTGAGCTGGGAAACACCATATATTTT. Protein product: CSVELGNTIYF.

This clone was detected once. This chain joins TRBV11-2 and TRBJ2-5; D may be TRBD1 (6 bases). The CDR3 covers 13 residues. Trimming left V 5 bases short and J 3 bases short, with 10 bases between. The germline gives CDR1 SGHAT, CDR2 FQNNGV. The CDR3 DNA reads TGTGCCAGCAGCACCTACAGGGAAGAGACCCAGTACTTC. It is translated as CASSTYREETQYF.

About this clone: This sample also contains other DNA sequences that code for the same CDR3. The chain uses TRBV7-9 and TRBJ2-7; possible D gene TRBD2, 5 bases. There are 14 residues in the CDR3. The V and J ends lost 0 bases and 2 bases respectively, with 8 bases between them. The germline V gene has CDR1 SEHNR and CDR2 FQNEAQ (reference sequence). CDR3 protein: CASSLAGDTYEQYF. DNA for the CDR3: TGTGCCAGCAGCTTAGCCGGGGATACCTACGAGCAGTACTTC.

This rearrangement joins TRBV28 to TRBJ1-5, with TRBD1 as a possible D gene (6 bases). Germline V CDR1 and CDR2: MDHEN, SYDVKM. The CDR3 covers 16 residues. V lost 7 bases to trimming and J lost 4 bases, with 20 bases between them. The DNA for the CDR3 is TGTGCCAGCATCAAGAACAGGGTCTTACAGAATCAGCCCCAGCATTTT. This sequence encodes CASIKNRVLQNQPQHF.

The chain combines TRBV4-2 with TRBJ2-5; 11 positions match TRBD2. This CDR3 has 16 residues. The trim removed 5 bases at V and 3 bases at J, leaving 8 bases unmatched. CDR1 and CDR2 (germline): LGHNA, YNFKEQ. The CDR3: CASSRRLAGREETQYF. The CDR3 DNA reads TGTGCCAGCAGCAGACGACTAGCGGGGCGGGAAGAGACCCAGTACTTC.

The J gene is TRBJ1-1, the V gene TRBV19; a possible D gene is TRBD1 (5 bases). CDR1 LNHDA and CDR2 SQIVND come from the germline V gene (reference sequence). This CDR3 spans 15 amino acids. Trimming took 9 bases from V and 0 from J, leaving 17 bases between them. CDR3 residues: CASLRGLGMNTEAFF. The CDR3 DNA reads TGTGCCAGCCTTCGGGGGTTGGGGATGAACACTGAAGCTTTCTTT.